This T cell receptor (beta chain) was identified during a study of T cell responses to AZD1222 COVID-19 vaccine. The study, taken as a whole, reports: The donor cohort was predominantly white British with a female majority, and clonal diversity may have been underestimated. Baseline seropositives among AZD1222 recipients totaled only 5 to 7.

In the case of this clone: Its antigen is as yet unknown.

Looked up from germline, CDR1 is MNHEY and CDR2 is SVGAGI. The germline V and J ends were trimmed by 2 bases and 9 bases, with 11 bases remaining between them. The CDR3 is made up of 13 amino acids. Measured with immunoSEQ multiplex PCR; TCRdb has only the in-frame clones, and not every one. This table holds about 120,000 clones, approximately 94% found once. This receptor was identified in an adult who received the AZD1222 COVID-19 vaccine. Sequencing used peripheral blood, obtained 28 days after the second AZD1222 dose. The chain has TRBV6-5 and TRBJ2-1; D uncertain. The CDR3 region is CASSYGRVGEQFF. CDR3 sequence (DNA): TGTGCCAGCAGTTACGGGCGAGTTGGTGAGCAGTTCTTC.